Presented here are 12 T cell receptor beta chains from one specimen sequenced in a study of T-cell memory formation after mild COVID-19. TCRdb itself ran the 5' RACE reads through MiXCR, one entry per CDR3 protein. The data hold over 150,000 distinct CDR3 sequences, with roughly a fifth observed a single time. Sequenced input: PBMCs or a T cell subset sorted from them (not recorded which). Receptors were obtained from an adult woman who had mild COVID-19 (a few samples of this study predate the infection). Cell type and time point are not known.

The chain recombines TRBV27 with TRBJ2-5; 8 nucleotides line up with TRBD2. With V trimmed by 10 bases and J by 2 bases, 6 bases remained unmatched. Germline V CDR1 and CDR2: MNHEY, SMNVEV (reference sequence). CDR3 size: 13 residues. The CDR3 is CATGGALQETQYF. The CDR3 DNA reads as TGTGCCACGGGGGGGGCCCTTCAAGAGACCCAGTACTTC.

The CDR3 protein is CSASWTGVTNYTF. CDR3 coding DNA: TGCAGTGCTAGCTGGACAGGGGTAACCAACTACACCTTC. The J gene is TRBJ1-2, the V gene TRBV20-1; 9 nucleotides match TRBD1. The CDR3 spans 13 residues. V gave up 3 bases and J gave up 10 bases; unmatched junction bases: 9. CDR1 is DFQATT and CDR2 is SNEGSKA in the germline V gene (reference sequence).

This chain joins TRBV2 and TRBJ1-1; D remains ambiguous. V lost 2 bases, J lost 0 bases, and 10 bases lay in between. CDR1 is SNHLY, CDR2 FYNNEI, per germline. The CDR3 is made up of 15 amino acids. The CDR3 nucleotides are TGTGCCAGCAGTGAATACGGGAGTATGAACACTGAAGCTTTCTTT. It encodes CASSEYGSMNTEAFF.

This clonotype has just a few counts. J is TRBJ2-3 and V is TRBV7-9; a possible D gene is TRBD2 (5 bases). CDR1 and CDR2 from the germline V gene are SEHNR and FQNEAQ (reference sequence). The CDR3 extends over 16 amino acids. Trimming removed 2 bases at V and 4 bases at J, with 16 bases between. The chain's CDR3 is CASSLLETGWSDTQYF. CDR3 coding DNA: TGTGCCAGCAGCTTATTGGAGACGGGGTGGTCAGATACGCAGTATTTT.

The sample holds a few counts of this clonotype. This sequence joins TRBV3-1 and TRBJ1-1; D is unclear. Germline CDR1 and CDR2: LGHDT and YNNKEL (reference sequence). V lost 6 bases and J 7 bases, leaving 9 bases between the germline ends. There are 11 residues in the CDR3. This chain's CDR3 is CASSNYLEAFF. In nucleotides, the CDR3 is TGTGCCAGCAGTAATTATCTTGAAGCTTTCTTT.

This chain's CDR3 is CASSLRDRYTGELFF. The CDR3, as DNA: TGTGCCAGCAGCCTCAGGGACAGATACACCGGGGAGCTGTTTTTT. The chain uses TRBV12-3 or TRBV12-4 and TRBJ2-2; 7 bases are a match to TRBD1. J lost 3 bases, V lost 6 bases, and 7 bases had no gene match. The length of the CDR3 is 15 residues.

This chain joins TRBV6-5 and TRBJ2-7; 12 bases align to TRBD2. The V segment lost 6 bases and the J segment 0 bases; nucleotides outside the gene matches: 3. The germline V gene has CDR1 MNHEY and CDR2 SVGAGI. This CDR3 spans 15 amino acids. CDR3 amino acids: CASSTTSGSSYEQYF. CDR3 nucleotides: TGTGCCAGCAGCACGACTAGCGGGAGCTCCTACGAGCAGTACTTC.

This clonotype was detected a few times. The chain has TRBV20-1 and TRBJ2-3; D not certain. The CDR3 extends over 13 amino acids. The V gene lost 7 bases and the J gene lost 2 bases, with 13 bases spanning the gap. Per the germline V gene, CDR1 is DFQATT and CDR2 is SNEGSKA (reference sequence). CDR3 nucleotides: TGCAGTGGTGGCGGCCCTGACACAGATACGCAGTATTTT. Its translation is CSGGGPDTDTQYF.

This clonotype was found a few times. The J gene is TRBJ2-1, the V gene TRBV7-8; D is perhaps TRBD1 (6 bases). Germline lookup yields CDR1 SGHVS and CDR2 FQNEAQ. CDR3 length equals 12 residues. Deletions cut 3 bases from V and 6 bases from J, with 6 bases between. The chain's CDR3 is CASSLDSNEQFF. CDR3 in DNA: TGTGCCAGCAGCTTGGACAGCAATGAGCAGTTCTTC.

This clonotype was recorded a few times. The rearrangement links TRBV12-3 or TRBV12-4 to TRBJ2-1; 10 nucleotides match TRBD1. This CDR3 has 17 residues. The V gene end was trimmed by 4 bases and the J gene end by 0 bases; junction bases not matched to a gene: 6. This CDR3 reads CASSSWGQGSSYNEQFF. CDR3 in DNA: TGTGCCAGCAGTTCGTGGGGACAGGGGAGCTCCTACAATGAGCAGTTCTTC.

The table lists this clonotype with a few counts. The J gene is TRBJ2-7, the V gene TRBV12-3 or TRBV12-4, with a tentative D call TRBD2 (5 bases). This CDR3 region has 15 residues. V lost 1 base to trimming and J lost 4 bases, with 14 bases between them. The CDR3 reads CASSLGPTSGYEQYF. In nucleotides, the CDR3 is TGTGCCAGCAGTTTAGGCCCTACCTCGGGGTACGAGCAGTACTTC.

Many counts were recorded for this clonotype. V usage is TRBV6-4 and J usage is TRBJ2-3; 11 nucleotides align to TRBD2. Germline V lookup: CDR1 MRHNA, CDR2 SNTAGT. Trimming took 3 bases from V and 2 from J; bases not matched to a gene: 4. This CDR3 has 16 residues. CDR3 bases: TGTGCCAGCAGTGATCTAGCGGGGGGATTCACAGATACGCAGTATTTT. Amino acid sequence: CASSDLAGGFTDTQYF.